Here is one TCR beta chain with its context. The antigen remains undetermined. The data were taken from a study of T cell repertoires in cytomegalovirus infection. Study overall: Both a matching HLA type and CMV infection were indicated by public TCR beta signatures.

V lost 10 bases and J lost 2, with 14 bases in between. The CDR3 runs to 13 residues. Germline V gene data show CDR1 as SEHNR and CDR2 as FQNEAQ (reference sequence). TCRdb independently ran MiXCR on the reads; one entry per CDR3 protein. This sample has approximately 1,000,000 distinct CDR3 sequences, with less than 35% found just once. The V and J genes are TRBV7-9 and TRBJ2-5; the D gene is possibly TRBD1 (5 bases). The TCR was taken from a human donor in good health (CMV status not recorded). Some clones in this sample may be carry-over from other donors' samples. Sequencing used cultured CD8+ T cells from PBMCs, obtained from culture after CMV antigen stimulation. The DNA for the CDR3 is TGTGCCAACAGTTCCGACAGACAAGAGACCCAGTACTTC. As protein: CANSSDRQETQYF. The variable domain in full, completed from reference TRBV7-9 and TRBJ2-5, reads DTGVSQNPRHKITKRGQNVTFRCDPISEHNRLYWYRQTLGQGPEFLTYFQNEAQLEKSRLLSDRFSAERPKGSFSTLEIQRTEQGDSAMYLCANSSDRQETQYFGPGTRLLVL.